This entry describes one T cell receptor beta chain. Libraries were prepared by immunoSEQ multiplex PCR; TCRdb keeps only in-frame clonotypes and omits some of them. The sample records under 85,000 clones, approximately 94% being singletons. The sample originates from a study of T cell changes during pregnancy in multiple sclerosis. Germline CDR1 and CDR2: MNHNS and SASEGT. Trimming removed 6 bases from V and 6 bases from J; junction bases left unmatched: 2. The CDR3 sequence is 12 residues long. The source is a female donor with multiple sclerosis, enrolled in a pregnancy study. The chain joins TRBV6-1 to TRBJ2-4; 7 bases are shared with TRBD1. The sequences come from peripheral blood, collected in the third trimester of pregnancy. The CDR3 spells CASRYRGNIQYF. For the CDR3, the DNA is TGTGCCAGCAGGTACAGGGGAAACATTCAGTACTTC.